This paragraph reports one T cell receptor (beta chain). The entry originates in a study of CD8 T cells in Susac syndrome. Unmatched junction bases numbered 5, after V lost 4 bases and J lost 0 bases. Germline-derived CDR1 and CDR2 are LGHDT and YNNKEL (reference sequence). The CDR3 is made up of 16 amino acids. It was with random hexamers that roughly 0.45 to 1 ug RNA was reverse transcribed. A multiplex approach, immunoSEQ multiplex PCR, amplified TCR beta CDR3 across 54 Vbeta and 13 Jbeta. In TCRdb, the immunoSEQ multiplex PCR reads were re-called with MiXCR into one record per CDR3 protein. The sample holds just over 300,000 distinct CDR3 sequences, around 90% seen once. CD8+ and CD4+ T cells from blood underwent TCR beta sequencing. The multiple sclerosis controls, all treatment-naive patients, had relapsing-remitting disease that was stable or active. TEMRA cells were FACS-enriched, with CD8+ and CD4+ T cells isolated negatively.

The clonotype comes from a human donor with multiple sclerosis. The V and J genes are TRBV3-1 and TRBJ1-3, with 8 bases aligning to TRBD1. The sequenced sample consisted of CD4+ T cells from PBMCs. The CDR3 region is CASSRTGSSSGNTIYF. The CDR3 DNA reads TGTGCCAGCAGCCGGACAGGGTCGAGCTCTGGAAACACCATATATTTT.